A selection of T cell receptor beta chains follows, all from one sample in a study of blood T cell repertoires in COVID-19. TCRdb's table, derived via immunoSEQ multiplex PCR, lists solely in-frame clones and lacks some. The sample has over 35,000 clones; roughly 90% are singletons. Material for sequencing was peripheral blood. The receptors were gathered from a human donor in a cohort sampled during active COVID-19. The CDR3 runs from the conserved cysteine through the conserved F or W. Each record gives: J gene, D gene, V gene, clone size, CDR3 DNA, CDR3 protein. D genes are given only for firm matches. Clone sizes are given selectively: once, few, many, or a class where the clone is expanded.

TRBJ2-1,TRBD2,TRBV20-1,.,TGCAGTGCTAGTGGTAGCGGGGGGGCTGATGAGCAGTTCTTC,CSASGSGGADEQFF
TRBJ1-2,TRBD1,TRBV29-1,.,TGCAGCGTTGGAGGGGGCCAAAACTATGGCTACACCTTC,CSVGGGQNYGYTF
TRBJ2-5,TRBD1,TRBV5-6,.,TGTGCCAGCAGCTTGAAAGGGGGCTTCTACCAAGAGACCCAGTACTTC,CASSLKGGFYQETQYF
TRBJ1-1,.,TRBV12-3/TRBV12-4,.,TGTGCCAGTACGATACAGCAGAACACTGAAGCTTTCTTT,CASTIQQNTEAFF
TRBJ2-1,.,TRBV5-1,.,TGCGCCAGCAGCCCCCGGACTTCCTACAATGAGCAGTTCTTC,CASSPRTSYNEQFF
TRBJ1-1,.,TRBV6-4,.,TGTGCCAGCAGTGACGCCCGGGGAGTTGGGATGAACACTGAAGCTTTCTTT,CASSDARGVGMNTEAFF
TRBJ1-1,.,TRBV4-1,.,TGCGCCAGCAGCCAAGACTCTGGCGGGAACACTGAAGCTTTCTTT,CASSQDSGGNTEAFF
TRBJ2-7,.,TRBV7-9,.,TGTGCCAGCAGCTACGGACAAGGCGAGCAGTACTTC,CASSYGQGEQYF
TRBJ1-1,.,TRBV11-1,few,TGTGCCAGCAGCTTAGCCTTCGCGGGCACTGAAGCTTTCTTT,CASSLAFAGTEAFF
TRBJ2-5,.,TRBV6-5,.,TGTGCCAGCAGTCAACAGGGTTCAGGGACCCAGTACTTC,CASSQQGSGTQYF
TRBJ2-7,TRBD1,TRBV10-3,.,TGTGCCATCAGTGAGACCGGACAGGGGAATTACGAGCAGTACTTC,CAISETGQGNYEQYF
TRBJ1-2,.,TRBV27,few,TGTGCCAGCAGTTCGAGGACGGTGGGGGGCTATGGCTACACCTTC,CASSSRTVGGYGYTF
TRBJ1-5,.,TRBV19,.,TGTGCCAGTAGTAGAACGGTCCTTAGCAATCAGCCCCAGCATTTT,CASSRTVLSNQPQHF
TRBJ2-7,.,TRBV7-6,.,TGTGCCAGCAGCTTGGGGACATCGGGGGAGCAGTACTTC,CASSLGTSGEQYF
TRBJ2-1,.,TRBV11-2,.,TGTGCCAGCAGCCCTTGGCAGGGTGGGTCCTACAATGAGCAGTTCTTC,CASSPWQGGSYNEQFF
TRBJ1-2,TRBD1,TRBV2,.,TGTGCCAGCAGTGCGGACAGGGGGGTCACCTTC,CASSADRGVTF
TRBJ1-3,.,TRBV2,.,TGTGCCAGCAGTGACATCCACTCTGGAAACACCATATATTTT,CASSDIHSGNTIYF
TRBJ2-3,TRBD2,TRBV5-4,.,TGTGCCAGCAGTTTAGCGGGGGGGCTGGCGGATACGCAGTATTTT,CASSLAGGLADTQYF
TRBJ2-5,.,TRBV7-9,.,TGTGCCAGCAGCGGAGCAACTTCCGCCGGGACCCAGTACTTC,CASSGATSAGTQYF
TRBJ1-1,.,TRBV11-2,.,TGTGCCAGCAGCCCTAGTGAGGTGAACACTGAAGCTTTCTTT,CASSPSEVNTEAFF
TRBJ2-3,TRBD2,TRBV6-6,.,TGTGCCAGCAGTCTAGGGACTAGCCTCGATACGCAGTATTTT,CASSLGTSLDTQYF
TRBJ2-5,.,TRBV3-1/TRBV3-2,.,TGTGCCAGCAGCCGGGGACTTCAAGAGACCCAGTACTTC,CASSRGLQETQYF
TRBJ2-2,.,TRBV5-6,once,TGTGCCAGCAGCTTGCTTCAGAGGGCCACCGGGGAGCTGTTTTTT,CASSLLQRATGELFF
TRBJ2-7,TRBD2,TRBV6-5,.,TGTGCCAGCAGTTACTCCGGGACTAGCCCCTACGAGCAGTACTTC,CASSYSGTSPYEQYF
TRBJ2-7,.,TRBV3-1/TRBV3-2,once,TGTGCCAGCAGCCAAGGTCGGGGCGAGCAGTACTTC,CASSQGRGEQYF
TRBJ2-7,TRBD1,TRBV6-5,few,TGTGCCAGCAGAGGTAGGACAGGGGGAAAGTACGAGCAGTACTTC,CASRGRTGGKYEQYF
TRBJ2-7,TRBD1,TRBV6-2/TRBV6-3,.,TGTGCCAGCAGCGGGACAGGGGAACACGAGCAGTACTTC,CASSGTGEHEQYF
TRBJ2-3,TRBD2,TRBV13,.,TGTGCCAGCAGTTCCGGGACTAGCGGGGTGGTCGCCCATCCAGATACGCAGTATTTT,CASSSGTSGVVAHPDTQYF
TRBJ1-2,.,TRBV3-1/TRBV3-2,.,TGTGCCAGCAGCCAAGCTCTAGACGGCTACACCTTC,CASSQALDGYTF